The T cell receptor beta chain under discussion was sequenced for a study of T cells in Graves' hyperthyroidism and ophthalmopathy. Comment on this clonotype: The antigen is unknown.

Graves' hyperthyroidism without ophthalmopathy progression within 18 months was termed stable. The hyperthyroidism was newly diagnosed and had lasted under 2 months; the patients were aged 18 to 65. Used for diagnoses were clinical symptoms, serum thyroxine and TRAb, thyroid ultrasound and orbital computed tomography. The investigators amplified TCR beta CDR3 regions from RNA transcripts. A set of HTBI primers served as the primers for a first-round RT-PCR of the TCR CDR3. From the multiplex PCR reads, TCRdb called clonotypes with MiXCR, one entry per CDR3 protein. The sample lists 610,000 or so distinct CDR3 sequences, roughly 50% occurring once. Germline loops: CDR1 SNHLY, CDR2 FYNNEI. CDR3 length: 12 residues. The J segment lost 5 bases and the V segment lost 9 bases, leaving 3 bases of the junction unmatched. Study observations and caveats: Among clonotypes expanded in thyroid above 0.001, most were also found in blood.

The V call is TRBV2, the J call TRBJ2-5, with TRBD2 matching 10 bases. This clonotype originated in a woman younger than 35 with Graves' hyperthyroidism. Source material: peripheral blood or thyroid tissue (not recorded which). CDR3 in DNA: TGTGCCAGTACTAGCGGGAAGGAGACCCAGTACTTC. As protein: CASTSGKETQYF.